A selection of T cell receptor beta chains follows, all from one sample in a study of CD8 T cells in Susac syndrome. Using its own MiXCR run on the immunoSEQ multiplex PCR reads, TCRdb lists one record per CDR3 protein. This sample carries 130,000 or so distinct CDR3 sequences, around 91% of them seen once, and the ten largest clones take around 0.24%. Sequences were obtained from CD8+ T cells from PBMCs. The receptors derive from a human donor with multiple sclerosis. Both conserved end residues are part of each CDR3. Fields, in order: D gene, CDR3 length, clone size, V gene, J gene, CDR3 protein, CDR3 DNA. A D gene is named only where the DNA matches it firmly. Size values are once, few and many counts, or a class for expanded clones, and some rows have none.

d_gene: .; len: 14; abundance: .; v_gene: TRBV20-1; j_gene: TRBJ2-1; CDR3aa: CSASPDDRPNEQFF; CDR3nt: TGCAGTGCTAGTCCCGACGACAGGCCCAATGAGCAGTTCTTC
d_gene: .; len: 14; abundance: .; v_gene: TRBV27; j_gene: TRBJ2-5; CDR3aa: CASAYGGGQETQYF; CDR3nt: TGTGCCAGCGCTTATGGGGGCGGACAAGAGACCCAGTACTTC
d_gene: TRBD2; len: 16; abundance: .; v_gene: TRBV5-6; j_gene: TRBJ2-1; CDR3aa: CASSWLAGGSYNEQFF; CDR3nt: TGTGCCAGCAGCTGGCTAGCGGGAGGATCCTACAATGAGCAGTTCTTC
d_gene: .; len: 14; abundance: .; v_gene: TRBV4-1; j_gene: TRBJ1-1; CDR3aa: CASSQDPGITEAFF; CDR3nt: TGCGCCAGCAGCCAAGATCCGGGGATAACTGAAGCTTTCTTT
d_gene: .; len: 15; abundance: .; v_gene: TRBV20-1; j_gene: TRBJ2-5; CDR3aa: CSARDRSTLGETQYF; CDR3nt: TGCAGTGCTAGAGATCGTTCGACCCTGGGGGAGACCCAGTACTTC
d_gene: .; len: 15; abundance: .; v_gene: TRBV12-3/TRBV12-4; j_gene: TRBJ2-6; CDR3aa: CASSLGVAGANVLTF; CDR3nt: TGTGCCAGCAGTTTAGGGGTAGCTGGGGCCAACGTCCTGACTTTC
d_gene: .; len: 13; abundance: .; v_gene: TRBV10-3; j_gene: TRBJ2-4; CDR3aa: CAISDVGENIQYF; CDR3nt: TGTGCCATCAGTGATGTGGGGGAAAACATTCAGTACTTC
d_gene: TRBD1; len: 13; abundance: .; v_gene: TRBV29-1; j_gene: TRBJ2-5; CDR3aa: CSVLQGGQETQYF; CDR3nt: TGCAGCGTCCTACAGGGGGGACAAGAGACCCAGTACTTC
d_gene: .; len: 13; abundance: .; v_gene: TRBV20-1; j_gene: TRBJ1-2; CDR3aa: CSARDMDGYGYTF; CDR3nt: TGCAGTGCTAGAGACATGGACGGCTATGGCTACACCTTC
d_gene: .; len: 11; abundance: .; v_gene: TRBV29-1; j_gene: TRBJ2-5; CDR3aa: CSAIFEETQYF; CDR3nt: TGCAGCGCTATATTTGAGGAGACCCAGTACTTC
d_gene: .; len: 14; abundance: .; v_gene: TRBV27; j_gene: TRBJ1-1; CDR3aa: CASSLGDGYTEAFF; CDR3nt: TGTGCCAGCAGTTTGGGGGACGGTTACACTGAAGCTTTCTTT
d_gene: .; len: 12; abundance: once; v_gene: TRBV4-3; j_gene: TRBJ2-1; CDR3aa: CASSQELGEQFF; CDR3nt: TGCGCCAGCAGCCAAGAATTGGGTGAGCAGTTCTTC
d_gene: .; len: 11; abundance: .; v_gene: TRBV18; j_gene: TRBJ2-3; CDR3aa: CASSPEDTQYF; CDR3nt: TGTGCCAGCTCACCTGAGGATACGCAGTATTTT
d_gene: .; len: 10; abundance: .; v_gene: TRBV29-1; j_gene: TRBJ2-1; CDR3aa: CSVGRNEQFF; CDR3nt: TGCAGCGTCGGCCGCAATGAGCAGTTCTTC
d_gene: .; len: 13; abundance: .; v_gene: TRBV30; j_gene: TRBJ1-2; CDR3aa: CAWPRTPPGGYTF; CDR3nt: TGTGCCTGGCCCAGGACCCCCCCTGGCGGCTACACCTTC
d_gene: .; len: 15; abundance: .; v_gene: TRBV7-6; j_gene: TRBJ1-1; CDR3aa: CASSLGVGGDTEAFF; CDR3nt: TGTGCCAGCAGCCTTGGGGTGGGGGGTGACACTGAAGCTTTCTTT
d_gene: .; len: 12; abundance: .; v_gene: TRBV19; j_gene: TRBJ2-7; CDR3aa: CASSPGDYEQYF; CDR3nt: TGTGCCAGTAGTCCGGGAGACTACGAGCAGTACTTC
d_gene: TRBD2; len: 15; abundance: .; v_gene: TRBV4-1; j_gene: TRBJ2-1; CDR3aa: CASSQATGGYNEQFF; CDR3nt: TGCGCCAGCAGCCAAGCAACGGGAGGTTACAATGAGCAGTTCTTC
d_gene: .; len: 13; abundance: .; v_gene: TRBV6-6; j_gene: TRBJ2-3; CDR3aa: CAIKGGVEDTQYF; CDR3nt: TGTGCCATCAAGGGGGGAGTTGAAGATACGCAGTATTTT
d_gene: .; len: 15; abundance: .; v_gene: TRBV7-8; j_gene: TRBJ1-1; CDR3aa: CASSLVTPGNTEAFF; CDR3nt: TGTGCCAGCAGCTTAGTGACCCCGGGGAACACTGAAGCTTTCTTT
d_gene: .; len: 16; abundance: .; v_gene: TRBV3-1; j_gene: TRBJ2-5; CDR3aa: CASSRTTSSDQETQYF; CDR3nt: TGTGCCAGCAGCCGAACAACCTCTAGCGACCAAGAGACCCAGTACTTC
d_gene: TRBD1; len: 15; abundance: .; v_gene: TRBV5-6; j_gene: TRBJ1-5; CDR3aa: CASSPGQASNQPQHF; CDR3nt: TGTGCCAGCAGCCCGGGACAGGCTAGCAATCAGCCCCAGCATTTT
d_gene: .; len: 14; abundance: .; v_gene: TRBV27; j_gene: TRBJ1-1; CDR3aa: CASSSREGFTEAFF; CDR3nt: TGTGCCAGCAGTTCCAGGGAGGGGTTCACTGAAGCTTTCTTT
d_gene: TRBD2; len: 15; abundance: .; v_gene: TRBV29-1; j_gene: TRBJ2-5; CDR3aa: CSVEGELAEQETQYF; CDR3nt: TGCAGCGTTGAAGGGGAACTAGCGGAGCAAGAGACCCAGTACTTC
d_gene: .; len: 15; abundance: .; v_gene: TRBV11-2; j_gene: TRBJ1-5; CDR3aa: CASSDQGRPNQPQHF; CDR3nt: TGTGCCAGCAGCGACCAAGGACGGCCCAATCAGCCCCAGCATTTT
d_gene: .; len: 12; abundance: .; v_gene: TRBV27; j_gene: TRBJ2-3; CDR3aa: CASGASRDTQYF; CDR3nt: TGTGCCAGCGGCGCTAGCAGAGATACGCAGTATTTT
d_gene: .; len: 15; abundance: once; v_gene: TRBV7-2; j_gene: TRBJ1-1; CDR3aa: CASSLANGLNTEAFF; CDR3nt: TGTGCCAGCAGCTTAGCGAACGGATTGAACACTGAAGCTTTCTTT
d_gene: .; len: 13; abundance: few; v_gene: TRBV12-3/TRBV12-4; j_gene: TRBJ1-1; CDR3aa: CASSFGPDTEAFF; CDR3nt: TGTGCCAGCAGTTTCGGGCCTGACACTGAAGCTTTCTTT
d_gene: .; len: 13; abundance: .; v_gene: TRBV12-3/TRBV12-4; j_gene: TRBJ2-3; CDR3aa: CASRSLGTDTQYF; CDR3nt: TGTGCCAGCAGGAGCCTGGGCACAGATACGCAGTATTTT
d_gene: TRBD2; len: 14; abundance: .; v_gene: TRBV12-3/TRBV12-4; j_gene: TRBJ2-7; CDR3aa: CASSFASGRNEQYF; CDR3nt: TGTGCCAGCAGTTTTGCTAGCGGGAGAAACGAGCAGTACTTC
d_gene: .; len: 13; abundance: .; v_gene: TRBV3-1; j_gene: TRBJ1-2; CDR3aa: CASSPGPLYGYTF; CDR3nt: TGTGCCAGCAGCCCGGGACCGTTATATGGCTACACCTTC
d_gene: .; len: 12; abundance: .; v_gene: TRBV5-6; j_gene: TRBJ2-2; CDR3aa: CASEPHTGELFF; CDR3nt: TGTGCCAGCGAACCTCACACCGGGGAGCTGTTTTTT
d_gene: .; len: 13; abundance: .; v_gene: TRBV29-1; j_gene: TRBJ2-2; CDR3aa: CSAEATGSGELFF; CDR3nt: TGCAGCGCGGAGGCGACCGGGAGCGGGGAGCTGTTTTTT
d_gene: TRBD2; len: 12; abundance: .; v_gene: TRBV30; j_gene: TRBJ2-5; CDR3aa: CAWNSGQETQYF; CDR3nt: TGTGCCTGGAATAGCGGGCAAGAGACCCAGTACTTC